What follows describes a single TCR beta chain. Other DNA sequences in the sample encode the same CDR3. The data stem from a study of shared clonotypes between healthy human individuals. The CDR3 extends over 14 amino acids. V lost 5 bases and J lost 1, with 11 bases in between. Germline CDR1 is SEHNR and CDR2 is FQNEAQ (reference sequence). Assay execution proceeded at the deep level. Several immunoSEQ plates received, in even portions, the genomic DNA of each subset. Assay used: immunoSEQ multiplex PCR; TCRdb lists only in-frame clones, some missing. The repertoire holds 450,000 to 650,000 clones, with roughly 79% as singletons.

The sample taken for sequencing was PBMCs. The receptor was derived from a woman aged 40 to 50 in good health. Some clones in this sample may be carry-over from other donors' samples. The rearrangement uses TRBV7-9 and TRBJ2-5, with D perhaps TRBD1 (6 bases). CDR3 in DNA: TGTGCCAGCAGCCCGCAGGGGTCCCAAGAGACCCAGTACTTC. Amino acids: CASSPQGSQETQYF.